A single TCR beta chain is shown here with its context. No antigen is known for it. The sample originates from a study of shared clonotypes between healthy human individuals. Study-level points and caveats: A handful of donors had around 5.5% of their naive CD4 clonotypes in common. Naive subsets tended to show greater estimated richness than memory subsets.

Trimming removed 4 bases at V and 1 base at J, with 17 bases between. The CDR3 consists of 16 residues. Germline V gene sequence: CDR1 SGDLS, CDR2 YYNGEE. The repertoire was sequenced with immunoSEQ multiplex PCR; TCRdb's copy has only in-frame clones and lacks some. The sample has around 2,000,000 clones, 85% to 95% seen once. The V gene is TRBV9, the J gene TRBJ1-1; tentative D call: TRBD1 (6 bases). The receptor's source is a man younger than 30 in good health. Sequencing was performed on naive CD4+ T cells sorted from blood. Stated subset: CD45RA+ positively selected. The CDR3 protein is CASSPSTTTGNTEAFF. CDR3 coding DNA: TGTGCCAGCAGCCCTAGCACTACGACAGGGAACACTGAAGCTTTCTTT.